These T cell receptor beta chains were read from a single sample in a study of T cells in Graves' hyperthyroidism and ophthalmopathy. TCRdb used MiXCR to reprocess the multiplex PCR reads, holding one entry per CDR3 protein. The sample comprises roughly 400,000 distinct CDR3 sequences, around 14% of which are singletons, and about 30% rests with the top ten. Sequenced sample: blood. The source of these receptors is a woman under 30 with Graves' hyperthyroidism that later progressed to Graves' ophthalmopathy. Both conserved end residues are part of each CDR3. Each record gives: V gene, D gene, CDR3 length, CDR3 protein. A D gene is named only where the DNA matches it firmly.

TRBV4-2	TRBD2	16	CASSQSGGGRWETQYF
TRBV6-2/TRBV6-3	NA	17	CASSRLAGPAGANVLTF
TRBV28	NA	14	CASSLRGAQETQYF
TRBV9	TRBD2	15	CASSERAGGIDTQYF
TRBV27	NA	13	CASRGGPAETQYF
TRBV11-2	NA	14	CASGQRLNTGELFF
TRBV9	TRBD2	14	CASSLAGGEDEQFF
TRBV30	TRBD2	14	CAWSVGSGAYEQYF
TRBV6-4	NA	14	CASSAGGSYNEQFF
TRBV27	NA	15	CASTPYWGVTYEQYF
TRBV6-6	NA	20	CASSYSSPFASEHITGELFF
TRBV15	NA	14	CATSRGTGTGTQYF
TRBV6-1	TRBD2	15	CASIPTSGGDNEQFF
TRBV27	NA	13	CASSSPVTYEQYF
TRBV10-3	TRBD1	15	CAISEGTGVGQPQHF
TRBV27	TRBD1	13	CASGTGDNEKLFF
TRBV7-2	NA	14	CASSIRGESNEQFF
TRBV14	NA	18	CASSQDETGTSVPYEQYF
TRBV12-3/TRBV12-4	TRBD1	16	CASSPTGTGRTTEAFF
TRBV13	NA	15	CASSPSGTGGYEQYF
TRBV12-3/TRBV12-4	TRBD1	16	CASSGQGVGLYNEQFF
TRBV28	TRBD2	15	CASRPGLADYNEQFF
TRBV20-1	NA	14	CSASFAGFTDTQYF
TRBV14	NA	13	CASSFVEGYEQYF
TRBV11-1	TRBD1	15	CASSLGGQGQYEQYF
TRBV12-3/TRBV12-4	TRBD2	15	CASSFRAGSTDTQYF
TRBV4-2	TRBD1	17	CASSQDPARGMNTEAFF
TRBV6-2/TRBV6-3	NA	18	CASSLETGLRFYNSPLHF
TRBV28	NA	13	CASSPWAAYGYTF
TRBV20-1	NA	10	CSALSQTQYF
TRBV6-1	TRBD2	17	CASSERGLAGDTGELFF
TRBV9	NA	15	CASSVGGGQPHGYTF
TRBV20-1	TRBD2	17	CSARASGTSGTPYEQYF
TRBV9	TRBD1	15	CASSPRQGSGYEQYF
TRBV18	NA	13	CASSTGTYNEQFF
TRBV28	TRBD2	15	CASSLLGTSGQEQFF
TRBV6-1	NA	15	CASSTSRPVGGELFF
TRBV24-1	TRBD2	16	CATSGGLAGRHNEQFF
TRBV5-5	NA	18	CASSSHLTYLGGTGELFF
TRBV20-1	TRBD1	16	CSSPTGTACSNYGYTF
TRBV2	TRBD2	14	CASSTSGSVYEQYF
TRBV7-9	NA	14	CASSSVPAYNEQFF
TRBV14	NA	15	CASSQQGYSGNTIYF
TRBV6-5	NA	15	CASSYSGASGNTIYF
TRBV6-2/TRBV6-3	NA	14	CASSYIGSGYEQYF
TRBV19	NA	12	CASSTHDPPLHF
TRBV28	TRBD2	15	CASSIAGVGTDTQYF
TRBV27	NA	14	CASSLVVGSYEQYF
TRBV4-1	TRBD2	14	CASSQELAGNIQYF
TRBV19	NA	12	CARLTDFYEQYF
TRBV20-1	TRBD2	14	CSASVASGSNEQFF
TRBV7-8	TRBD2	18	CASSAGLAGATNTGELFF
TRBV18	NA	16	CASSPENSGTFYGYTF